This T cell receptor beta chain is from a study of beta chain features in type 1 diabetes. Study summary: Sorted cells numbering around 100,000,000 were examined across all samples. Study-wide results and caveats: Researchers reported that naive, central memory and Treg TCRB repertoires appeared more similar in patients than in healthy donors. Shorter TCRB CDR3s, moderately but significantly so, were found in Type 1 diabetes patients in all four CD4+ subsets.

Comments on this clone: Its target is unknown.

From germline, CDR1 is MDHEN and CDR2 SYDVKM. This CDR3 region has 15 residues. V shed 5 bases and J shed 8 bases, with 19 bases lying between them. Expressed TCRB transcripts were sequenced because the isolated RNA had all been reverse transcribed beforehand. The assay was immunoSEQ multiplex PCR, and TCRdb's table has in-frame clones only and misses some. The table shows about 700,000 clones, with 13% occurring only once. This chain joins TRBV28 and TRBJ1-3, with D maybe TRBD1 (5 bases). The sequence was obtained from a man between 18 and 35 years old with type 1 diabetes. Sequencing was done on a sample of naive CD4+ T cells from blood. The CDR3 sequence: CASSLTAGLGYTIYF. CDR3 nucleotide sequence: TGTGCCAGCAGTCTAACCGCAGGGTTGGGGTACACCATATATTTT.